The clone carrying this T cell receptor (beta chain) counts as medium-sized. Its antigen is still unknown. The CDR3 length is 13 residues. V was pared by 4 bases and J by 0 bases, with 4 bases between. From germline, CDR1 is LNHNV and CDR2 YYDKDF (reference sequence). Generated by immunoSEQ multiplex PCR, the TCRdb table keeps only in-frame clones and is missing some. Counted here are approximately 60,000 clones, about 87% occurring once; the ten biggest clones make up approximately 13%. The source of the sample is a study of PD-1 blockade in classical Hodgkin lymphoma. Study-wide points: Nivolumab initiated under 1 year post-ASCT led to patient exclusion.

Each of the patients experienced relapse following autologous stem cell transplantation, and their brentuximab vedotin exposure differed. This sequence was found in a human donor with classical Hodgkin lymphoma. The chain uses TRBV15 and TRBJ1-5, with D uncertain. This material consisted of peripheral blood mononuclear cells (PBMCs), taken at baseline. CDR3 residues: CATSTVSNQPQHF. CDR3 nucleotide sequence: TGTGCCACCAGCACAGTTAGCAATCAGCCCCAGCATTTT.